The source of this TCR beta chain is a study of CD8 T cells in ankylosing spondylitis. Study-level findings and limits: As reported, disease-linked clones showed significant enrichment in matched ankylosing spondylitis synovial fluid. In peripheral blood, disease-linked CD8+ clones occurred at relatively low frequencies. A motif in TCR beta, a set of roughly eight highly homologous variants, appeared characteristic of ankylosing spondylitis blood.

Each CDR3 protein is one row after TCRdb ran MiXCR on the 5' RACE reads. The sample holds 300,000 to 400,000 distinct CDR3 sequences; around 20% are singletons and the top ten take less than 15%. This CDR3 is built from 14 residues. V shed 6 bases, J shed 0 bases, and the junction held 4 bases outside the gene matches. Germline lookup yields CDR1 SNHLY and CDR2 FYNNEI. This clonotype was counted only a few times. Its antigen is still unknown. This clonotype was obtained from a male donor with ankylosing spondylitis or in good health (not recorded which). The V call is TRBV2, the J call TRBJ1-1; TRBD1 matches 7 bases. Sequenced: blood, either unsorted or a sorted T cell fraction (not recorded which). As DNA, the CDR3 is TGTGCCAGCAGCGGGACAGTCATGAACACTGAAGCTTTCTTT. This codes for CASSGTVMNTEAFF.